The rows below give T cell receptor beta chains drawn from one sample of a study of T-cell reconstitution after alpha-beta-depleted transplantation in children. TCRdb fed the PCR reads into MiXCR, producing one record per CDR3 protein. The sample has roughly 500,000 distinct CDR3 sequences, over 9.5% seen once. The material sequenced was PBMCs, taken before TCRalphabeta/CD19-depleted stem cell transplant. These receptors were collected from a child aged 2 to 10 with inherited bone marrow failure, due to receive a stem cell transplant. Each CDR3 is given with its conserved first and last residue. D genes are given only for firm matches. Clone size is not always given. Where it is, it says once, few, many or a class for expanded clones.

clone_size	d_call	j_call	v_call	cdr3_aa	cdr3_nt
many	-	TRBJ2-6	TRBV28	CASSPRISGANVLTF	TGTGCCAGCAGCCCCCGGATCTCTGGGGCCAACGTCCTGACTTTC
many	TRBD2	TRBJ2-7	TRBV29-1	CSVVSGTLSEQYF	TGCAGCGTTGTTAGCGGGACCCTAAGCGAGCAGTACTTC
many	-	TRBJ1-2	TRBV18	CASSPYGDYGYTF	TGTGCCAGCTCACCATATGGGGACTATGGCTACACCTTC
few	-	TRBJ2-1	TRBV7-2	CASSFEQTLPGNEQFF	TGTGCCAGCAGCTTCGAACAGACTCTTCCGGGGAATGAGCAGTTCTTC
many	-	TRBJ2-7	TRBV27	CASSLGEQYF	TGTGCCAGCAGTTTAGGCGAGCAGTACTTC
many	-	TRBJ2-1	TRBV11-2	CASSLGASEYNEQFF	TGTGCCAGCAGCTTAGGAGCTAGTGAATACAATGAGCAGTTCTTC
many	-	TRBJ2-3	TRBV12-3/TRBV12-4	CASRPQSDTQYF	TGTGCCAGCAGGCCCCAATCAGATACGCAGTATTTT
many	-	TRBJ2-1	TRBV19	CASSITGFGGEQFF	TGTGCCAGTAGTATCACAGGGTTTGGGGGTGAGCAGTTCTTC
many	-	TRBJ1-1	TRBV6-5	CASSYSPPHTEAFF	TGTGCCAGCAGTTACTCCCCTCCCCACACTGAAGCTTTCTTT
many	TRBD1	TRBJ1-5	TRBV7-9	CASSQEQGAYGSQPQHF	TGTGCCAGCAGCCAAGAACAGGGGGCTTACGGGAGTCAGCCCCAGCATTTT
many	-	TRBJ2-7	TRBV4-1	CASSQGGRSYEQYF	TGCGCCAGCAGCCAAGGGGGCAGGAGCTACGAGCAGTACTTC
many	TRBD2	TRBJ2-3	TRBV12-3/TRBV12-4	CASSSPVAGDTDTQYF	TGTGCCAGCAGCTCTCCCGTAGCGGGTGACACAGATACGCAGTATTTT
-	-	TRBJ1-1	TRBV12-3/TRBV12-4	CASSPYRAMNSEAFF	TGTGCCAGCAGCCCTTATCGGGCGATGAACTCTGAAGCTTTCTTC
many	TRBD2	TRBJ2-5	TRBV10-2	CASSGGLAGGETQYF	TGCGCCAGCAGCGGTGGACTAGCGGGAGGAGAGACCCAGTACTTC
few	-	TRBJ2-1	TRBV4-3	CASSQDWERSYNEQFF	TGCGCCAGCAGCCAAGACTGGGAGAGATCCTACAATGAGCAGTTCTTC
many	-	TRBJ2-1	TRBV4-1	CASSQEAGPYNEQFF	TGCGCCAGCAGCCAGGAGGCCGGACCATACAATGAGCAGTTCTTC
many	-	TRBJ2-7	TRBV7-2	CASSFEVYEQYF	TGTGCCAGCAGCTTTGAGGTCTACGAGCAGTACTTC
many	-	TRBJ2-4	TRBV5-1	CASSTQGIGKNIQYF	TGCGCCAGCAGCACACAGGGAATTGGCAAAAACATTCAGTACTTC
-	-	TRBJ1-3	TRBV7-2	CASSLGSEGSGNTIYF	TGTGCCAGCAGCTTAGGCTCAGAAGGGTCTGGAAACACCATATATTTT
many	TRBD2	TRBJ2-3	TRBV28	CASRLAGGPPVDTQYF	TGTGCCAGCAGGCTAGCGGGAGGGCCGCCTGTAGATACGCAGTATTTT
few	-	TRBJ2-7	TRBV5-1	CASSFGLYYEQYF	TGCGCCAGCAGCTTCGGGCTCTACTACGAGCAGTACTTC
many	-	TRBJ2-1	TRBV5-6	CASSPRTISNEQFF	TGTGCCAGCAGCCCGCGGACTATTTCCAATGAGCAGTTCTTC
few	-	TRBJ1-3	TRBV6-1	CATASGNTIYF	TGTGCCACTGCCTCTGGAAACACCATATATTTT
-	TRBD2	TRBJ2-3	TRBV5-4	CASSWGLAGALDTQYF	TGTGCCAGCAGCTGGGGACTAGCGGGGGCTCTAGATACGCAGTATTTT
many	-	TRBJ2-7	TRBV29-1	CSVDVSSYEQYF	TGCAGCGTTGACGTCAGCTCCTACGAGCAGTACTTC
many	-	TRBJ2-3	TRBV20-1	CSAPVSSSSDTQYF	TGCAGTGCTCCGGTATCTAGCAGCTCAGATACGCAGTATTTT
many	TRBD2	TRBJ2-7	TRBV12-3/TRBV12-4	CASSPRESHIGEQYF	TGTGCCAGCAGTCCGCGGGAGTCGCATATAGGCGAGCAGTACTTC
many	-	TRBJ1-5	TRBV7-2	CASSSGRAGQPQHF	TGTGCCAGCAGTTCGGGGAGGGCGGGTCAGCCCCAGCATTTT
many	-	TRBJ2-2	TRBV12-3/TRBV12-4	CASGEAGTTNTGELFF	TGTGCCAGCGGCGAAGCCGGAACTACGAACACCGGGGAGCTGTTTTTT
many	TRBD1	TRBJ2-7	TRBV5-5	CASSHDRDSPSF	TGTGCCAGCAGCCACGACCGGGACAGTCCTTCCTTC
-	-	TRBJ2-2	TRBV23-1	CASSHDSMPGELFF	TGCGCCAGCAGTCATGACAGCATGCCCGGGGAGCTGTTTTTT
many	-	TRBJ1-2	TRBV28	CASSLWRRDYYGYTF	TGTGCCAGCAGTTTATGGCGTAGGGATTACTATGGCTACACCTTC
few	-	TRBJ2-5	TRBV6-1	CASSEPRFQETQYF	TGTGCCAGCAGTGAACCCAGGTTCCAAGAGACCCAGTACTTC
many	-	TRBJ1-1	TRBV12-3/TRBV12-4	CASSFREGMNTEAFF	TGTGCCAGCAGTTTCCGGGAAGGGATGAACACTGAAGCTTTCTTT
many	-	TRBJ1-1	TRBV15	CATSREGAWTEAFF	TGTGCCACCAGCAGAGAAGGGGCATGGACTGAAGCTTTCTTT
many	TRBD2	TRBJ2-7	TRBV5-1	CASSPGGTSPYEQYF	TGCGCCAGCAGCCCGGGAGGGACAAGTCCCTACGAGCAGTACTTC
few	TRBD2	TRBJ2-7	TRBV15	CATSRASGRAREQYF	TGTGCCACCAGCAGAGCAAGCGGGAGGGCCCGCGAGCAGTACTTC
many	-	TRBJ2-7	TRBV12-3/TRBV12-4	CASSLWAGTYEQYF	TGTGCCAGCAGTTTATGGGCAGGGACCTACGAGCAGTACTTC
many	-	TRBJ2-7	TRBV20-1	CSARMVGGGLYEQYF	TGCAGTGCTAGAATGGTAGGGGGAGGGCTCTACGAGCAGTACTTC
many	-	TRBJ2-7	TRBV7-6	CASSLVQGTGEQYF	TGTGCCAGCAGCTTAGTCCAGGGGACGGGCGAGCAGTACTTC
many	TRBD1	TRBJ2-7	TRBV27	CASSLNRGLDEQYF	TGTGCCAGCAGTTTGAACAGGGGGCTAGACGAGCAGTACTTC
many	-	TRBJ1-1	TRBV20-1	CSASRGFGTEAFF	TGCAGTGCTAGTCGAGGGTTTGGGACTGAAGCTTTCTTT
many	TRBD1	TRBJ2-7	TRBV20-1	CSARADRDLYEQYF	TGCAGTGCTAGGGCGGACAGGGACCTCTACGAGCAGTACTTC
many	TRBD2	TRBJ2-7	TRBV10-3	CAIRKAGDSYEQYF	TGTGCCATCAGGAAAGCGGGAGACTCCTACGAGCAGTACTTC
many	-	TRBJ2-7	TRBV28	CASDNSYEQYF	TGTGCCAGTGATAATTCCTACGAGCAGTACTTC
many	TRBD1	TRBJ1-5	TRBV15	CATSRGYDRDRGQPQHF	TGTGCCACCAGCAGAGGTTATGACAGGGATAGAGGTCAGCCCCAGCATTTT
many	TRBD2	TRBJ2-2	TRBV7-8	CASSLYTSGRNTGELFF	TGTGCCAGCAGCTTATATACTAGCGGGAGAAATACCGGGGAGCTGTTTTTT
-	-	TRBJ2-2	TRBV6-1	CASSENGPAHGGELFF	TGTGCCAGCAGTGAAAATGGCCCTGCTCACGGCGGGGAGCTGTTTTTT
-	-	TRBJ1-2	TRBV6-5	CASSRGRDTAHYTF	TGTGCCAGCAGTCGCGGCCGAGACACGGCTCATTACACCTTC
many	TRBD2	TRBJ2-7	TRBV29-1	CSVELRESYEQYF	TGCAGCGTTGAATTGCGGGAGAGCTACGAGCAGTACTTC
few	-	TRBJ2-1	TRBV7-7	CASSLWHEQFF	TGTGCCAGCAGCTTATGGCATGAGCAGTTCTTC
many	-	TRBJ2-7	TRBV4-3	CASSPFEGGYEQYF	TGCGCCAGCAGCCCGTTCGAGGGGGGCTACGAGCAGTACTTC
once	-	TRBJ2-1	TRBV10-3	CAISESAYSYNEQFF	TGTGCCATCAGTGAATCTGCGTACTCCTACAATGAGCAGTTCTTC
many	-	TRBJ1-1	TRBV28	CATWSWSLNTEAFF	TGTGCCACCTGGTCATGGTCCTTGAACACTGAAGCTTTCTTT
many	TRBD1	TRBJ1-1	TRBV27	CASSLQGASTEAFF	TGTGCCAGCAGTTTACAGGGGGCGAGCACTGAAGCTTTCTTT